A selection of T cell receptor beta chains follows, all from one sample in a study of Graves' ophthalmopathy and Graves' hyperthyroidism. Via MiXCR, TCRdb re-called the multiplex PCR reads, giving one row per CDR3 protein. The sample records roughly 60,000 distinct CDR3 sequences, roughly half being singletons. Source material: peripheral blood. Receptor source: an adult woman with Graves' ophthalmopathy. Both conserved end residues are part of each CDR3. Each record gives: J gene, D gene, V gene, clone size, CDR3 protein, CDR3 DNA. The D gene is left open where the match is weak. Clone size is not always given. Where it is, it says once, few, many or a class for expanded clones.

j_call: TRBJ2-7; d_call: TRBD1; v_call: TRBV5-1; clone_size: -; cdr3_aa: CASRDSSYERYF; cdr3_nt: TGCGCTAGCAGGGACAGCTCCTACGAGCGGTACTTC
j_call: TRBJ1-5; d_call: TRBD1; v_call: TRBV19; clone_size: -; cdr3_aa: CASTSRQGGQPQHF; cdr3_nt: TGTGCCAGTACTAGTCGACAGGGAGGGCAGCCCCAGCATTTT
j_call: TRBJ2-3; d_call: TRBD2; v_call: TRBV10-3; clone_size: -; cdr3_aa: CAISEPSGSYNEQYF; cdr3_nt: TGTGCCATCAGTGAGCCTAGCGGGAGCTACAATGAGCAGTATTTT
j_call: TRBJ2-6; d_call: -; v_call: TRBV19; clone_size: -; cdr3_aa: CASSFSDCSGANVLTF; cdr3_nt: TGTGCCAGTAGTTTCTCAGACTGCTCTGGGGCCAACGTCCTGACTTTC
j_call: TRBJ2-7; d_call: TRBD1; v_call: TRBV20-1; clone_size: many; cdr3_aa: CSASDRTGSSYEQYF; cdr3_nt: TGCAGTGCTAGCGATCGGACAGGCAGCTCCTACGAGCAGTACTTC
j_call: TRBJ2-7; d_call: TRBD1; v_call: TRBV4-1; clone_size: once; cdr3_aa: CASSLGTGNSGANEQYF; cdr3_nt: TGCGCCAGCAGCCTGGGGACAGGGAACTCTGGGGCCAACGAGCAGTACTTC
j_call: TRBJ1-5; d_call: -; v_call: TRBV19; clone_size: many; cdr3_aa: CASSIPEWGRDSNQPQHF; cdr3_nt: TGTGCCAGTAGTATCCCCGAGTGGGGTAGGGATAGCAATCAGCCCCAGCATTTT
j_call: TRBJ2-6; d_call: -; v_call: TRBV25-1; clone_size: -; cdr3_aa: CASSGVASGANVLTF; cdr3_nt: TGTGCCAGCAGCGGGGTGGCATCTGGGGCCAACGTCCTGACTTTC
j_call: TRBJ1-2; d_call: -; v_call: TRBV28; clone_size: -; cdr3_aa: CASSSVILRGWHGYTF; cdr3_nt: TGTGCCAGCAGTTCGGTCATTCTGAGGGGGTGGCATGGCTACACCTTC
j_call: TRBJ2-7; d_call: -; v_call: TRBV15; clone_size: -; cdr3_aa: CATSRDYRVSDEQYF; cdr3_nt: TGTGCCACCAGCAGAGATTACAGGGTTTCCGACGAGCAGTACTTC
j_call: TRBJ2-5; d_call: TRBD2; v_call: TRBV7-2; clone_size: many; cdr3_aa: CASSLAGTSGQETQYF; cdr3_nt: TGTGCCAGCAGCTTAGCCGGGACTAGCGGCCAAGAGACCCAGTACTTC
j_call: TRBJ2-1; d_call: -; v_call: TRBV5-1; clone_size: -; cdr3_aa: CASSLGRTYNEQFF; cdr3_nt: TGCGCCAGCAGCCTGGGCAGAACCTACAATGAGCAGTTCTTC
j_call: TRBJ1-4; d_call: -; v_call: TRBV12-3/TRBV12-4; clone_size: -; cdr3_aa: CASRLNEKLFF; cdr3_nt: TGTGCCAGCAGGCTTAATGAAAAACTGTTTTTT
j_call: TRBJ2-3; d_call: TRBD2; v_call: TRBV3-1; clone_size: -; cdr3_aa: CASSQDRTSGMLPGSTDTQYF; cdr3_nt: TGTGCCAGCAGCCAAGATAGGACTAGCGGGATGTTACCCGGTAGCACAGATACGCAGTATTTT
j_call: TRBJ2-5; d_call: -; v_call: TRBV2; clone_size: -; cdr3_aa: CASSSSLSQEIQYF; cdr3_nt: TGTGCCAGCAGTAGTAGTCTCTCCCAGGAGATCCAGTACTTC
j_call: TRBJ2-7; d_call: TRBD2; v_call: TRBV20-1; clone_size: -; cdr3_aa: CSAGLAGGITYEQYF; cdr3_nt: TGCAGTGCTGGACTAGCGGGAGGGATAACCTACGAGCAGTACTTC
j_call: TRBJ1-5; d_call: -; v_call: TRBV7-7; clone_size: -; cdr3_aa: CASSAAGGWETQHF; cdr3_nt: TGTGCTAGCAGTGCAGCGGGAGGCTGGGAGACCCAGCATTTT
j_call: TRBJ1-2; d_call: -; v_call: TRBV28; clone_size: few; cdr3_aa: CASSPLTPGLEFGYTF; cdr3_nt: TGTGCCAGCAGTCCCCTGACCCCAGGGCTGGAGTTTGGCTACACCTTC